A selection of T cell receptor beta chains follows, all from one sample in a study of T cells in Graves' hyperthyroidism and ophthalmopathy. In TCRdb, the multiplex PCR reads were re-called with MiXCR into one record per CDR3 protein. The repertoire holds approximately 380,000 distinct CDR3 sequences, with over 12% as singletons. Sequenced input: blood. These receptor sequences come from a man in his fifties with Graves' ophthalmopathy. Both conserved end residues are part of each CDR3. The D gene is left open where the match is weak. Only part of the rows carry a size: once, few, many, or a class if the clone is expanded.

d_call j_call v_call clone_size cdr3_nt cdr3_aa
TRBD2 TRBJ2-1 TRBV11-2 many TGTGCCAGCAGCTTCAGACTAGCGGGAGACTACAATGAGCAGTTCTTC CASSFRLAGDYNEQFF
- TRBJ1-3 TRBV29-1 many TGCAGCGTTGAGGTACAGGGTGCGGGAAACACCATATATTTT CSVEVQGAGNTIYF
- TRBJ2-1 TRBV7-9 - TGTGCCAGCAGCTTAGGGGCTAACTCCTACAATGAGCAGTTCTTC CASSLGANSYNEQFF
TRBD1 TRBJ2-5 TRBV24-1 few TGTGCCACCAGTGACGCTGGGACAGGGCGAAGGGAGACCCAGTACTTC CATSDAGTGRRETQYF
TRBD2 TRBJ2-3 TRBV18 many TGTGCCAGCTCACCATGGGGACTAGCGGGAGCAGATACGCAGTATTTT CASSPWGLAGADTQYF
- TRBJ2-1 TRBV24-1 - TGTGCCACCAGTGATCTGGGACGGAATGAGCAGTTCTTC CATSDLGRNEQFF
- TRBJ1-2 TRBV5-1 - TGCGCCAGCAGCTTGGTGTCCATCTCCGCCGGCTATGGCTACACCTTC CASSLVSISAGYGYTF
TRBD2 TRBJ2-2 TRBV20-1 many TGCAGTGCTAGCGGGACTAGCGGGCAGAAGACCGGGGAGCTGTTTTTT CSASGTSGQKTGELFF
- TRBJ1-1 TRBV6-1 - TGTGCCAGCAGTCGAGAAAAAAGACGGTGGGCCCCTGAAGCTTTCTTT CASSREKRRWAPEAFF
- TRBJ2-3 TRBV28 many TGTGCCAGCAGTGAGCCTAACACAGATACGCAGTATTTT CASSEPNTDTQYF
- TRBJ1-1 TRBV2 many TGTGCCAGCAGGGGGGTCAGGGGATACACTGAAGCTTTCTTT CASRGVRGYTEAFF
- TRBJ2-7 TRBV5-1 many TGCGCCAGCAGCTTGGGGTCGGCCGCAAGCACCAACTACGAGCAGTACTTC CASSLGSAASTNYEQYF
- TRBJ2-7 TRBV7-6 many TGTGCCAGCAGCTTAGAGCCGGGTCAAAAGCAGTACTTC CASSLEPGQKQYF
TRBD2 TRBJ2-5 TRBV28 many TGTGCCAGCAGGGCGGGACTAGAGGAGACCCAGTACTTC CASRAGLEETQYF
TRBD2 TRBJ2-5 TRBV12-3/TRBV12-4 many TGTGCCAGCAGTCCACGACTAGCGGGAGGGCCCCCGTACTTC CASSPRLAGGPPYF
TRBD1 TRBJ2-7 TRBV27 many TGTGCCAGCGGAAGGACAGGGGGGATCTACGAGCAGTACTTC CASGRTGGIYEQYF
- TRBJ2-5 TRBV2 few TGTGCCAGCGGGAGGTACAGGCAGGGAGAGACCCAGTACTTC CASGRYRQGETQYF
- TRBJ2-1 TRBV7-9 - TGTGCCAGCGGTCCAGGGGTGCTAGCGTTGAGCAATGAGCAGTTCTTC CASGPGVLALSNEQFF
TRBD2 TRBJ2-1 TRBV3-1 many TGTGCCAGCAGCCAAGAGGGACTAGCCGATGCCAAGCTGTTCTTC CASSQEGLADAKLFF
TRBD1 TRBJ2-7 TRBV12-3/TRBV12-4 - TGTGCCAGCAGTCTCCGGGACAGGGCCTACGAGCAGTACTTC CASSLRDRAYEQYF
- TRBJ2-7 TRBV27 few TGTGCCAGCAGTTCAGTACAAGGGCCCTACGAGCAGTACTTC CASSSVQGPYEQYF
- TRBJ2-1 TRBV6-1 few TGTGCCAGCAGTCCGGGTCAAACCTACAATGAGCAGTTCTTC CASSPGQTYNEQFF
- TRBJ2-7 TRBV7-8 many TGTGCCAGCAGCTTAGTAATTGGGACGGTGACCTACGAGCAGTACTTC CASSLVIGTVTYEQYF
- TRBJ2-1 TRBV27 - TGTGCCAGCTCCAGGTGGAACAATGAGCAGTTCTTC CASSRWNNEQFF
TRBD2 TRBJ2-7 TRBV5-1 - TGCGCCAGCAGCTTGGGCTCCTTAGTTCGTTCGGGGGGTGAGCAGTACTTC CASSLGSLVRSGGEQYF
- TRBJ2-7 TRBV12-3/TRBV12-4 many TGTGCCAGCAGTTTAGGGGGCCAGGCAATTAACGAGCAGTACTTC CASSLGGQAINEQYF
- TRBJ1-5 TRBV4-1 many TGCGCCAGCAGCCAAGCGGGTAGCAATCAGCCCCAGCATTTT CASSQAGSNQPQHF
- TRBJ1-2 TRBV11-2 many TGTGCCAGCAGCTTACAGGGGCCGAACTATGGCTACACCTTC CASSLQGPNYGYTF
TRBD1 TRBJ2-7 TRBV19 few TGTGCCAGTAGTATAATCCCTACAGGGGGGAGTGAGAACGAGCAGTACTTC CASSIIPTGGSENEQYF
TRBD1 TRBJ1-1 TRBV15 many TGTGCCACCAGCAGAGATCTAGGGGGCCAGGCTTTCTTT CATSRDLGGQAFF
- TRBJ2-7 TRBV27 many TGTGCCAGCAGGACTATCGACAGGCCGTACGAGCAGTACTTC CASRTIDRPYEQYF
TRBD2 TRBJ2-5 TRBV19 - TGTGCCAGTAGTAGGGGTAGCGGGAGAGAGACCCAGTACTTC CASSRGSGRETQYF
TRBD1 TRBJ1-1 TRBV6-1 few TGTGCCAGCCGAGTGAGGACAGGGGGGAACACTGAAGCTTTCTTT CASRVRTGGNTEAFF
TRBD2 TRBJ2-5 TRBV5-5 few TGTGCCAGCAGCTTATCTAGCGGGAATTCGCAAGAGACCCAGTACTTC CASSLSSGNSQETQYF
TRBD2 TRBJ2-7 TRBV20-1 - TGCAGTGCTAGGAAAAGCGGGAGCTCCTACGAGCAGTACTTC CSARKSGSSYEQYF
- TRBJ2-7 TRBV24-1 few TGTGCCACCAGTGATGGAGGGAAATACGAGCAGTACTTC CATSDGGKYEQYF
TRBD2 TRBJ2-5 TRBV20-1 many TGCAGTGCCTATACTAGCGGAGGTGTGGAGACCCAGTACTTC CSAYTSGGVETQYF
TRBD2 TRBJ2-1 TRBV6-1 - TGTGCCAGCAGGGACTGGGAGGGGCAGTTCTTC CASRDWEGQFF
- TRBJ1-4 TRBV7-8 - TGTGCCAGCAGCTCTCCGGGTCTCCAGACAGCTAATGAAAAACTGTTTTTT CASSSPGLQTANEKLFF
- TRBJ2-3 TRBV15 - TGTGCCACCAGCAGACAGGACTATCCAGATACGCAGTATTTT CATSRQDYPDTQYF
TRBD1 TRBJ1-1 TRBV19 few TGTGCCAGTAGTATAGCAGGGACAGTGATCATGAACACTGAAGCTTTCTTT CASSIAGTVIMNTEAFF
TRBD2 TRBJ2-3 TRBV6-2/TRBV6-3 few TGTGCCAGCAGTTACCCCCTTCCGGGAGGGCCGAGGCAGTATTTT CASSYPLPGGPRQYF
- TRBJ2-6 TRBV25-1 many TGTGCCAGCAGTGTAACTGGGGCCAACGTCCTGACTTTC CASSVTGANVLTF